These 20 T cell receptor beta chains originate from one sample sequenced in a study of post-analysis software for immune sequencing data. Points from the study as a whole: Roughly five TRBV segments occurring more often in patients than controls included TRBV5-6, TRBV5-1 and TRBV20-1.

No antigen has been identified for these receptors. cDNA libraries for TCR beta contained unique molecular identifiers. TCRdb fed the PCR reads into MiXCR, producing one record per CDR3 protein. This table has about 400,000 distinct CDR3 sequences, 30% to 45% appearing once. Sequencing was performed on blood. The receptors here all came from a girl aged 10 to 17 with multiple sclerosis.

The V gene is TRBV7-2, the J gene TRBJ2-7; D assignment may be TRBD1 or TRBD2 (5 bases each). From germline, CDR1 is SGHTA and CDR2 FQGNSA. The ends were cut back, 5 bases at V and 3 bases at J, with 20 bases in the middle. This CDR3 is 16 amino acids long. DNA of the CDR3: TGTGCCAGCAGCGACCTAGAGAGGGGTCCAGTCTACGAGCAGTACTTC. This translates into CASSDLERGPVYEQYF.

This chain links TRBV6-5 with TRBJ2-3; D is uncertain. Germline V gene lookup returns CDR1 MNHEY and CDR2 SVGAGI. The CDR3 runs 15 residues. V was pared by 0 bases and J by 5 bases, with 12 bases between. The CDR3 region has the DNA TGTGCCAGCAGTTACTCGTCGGAAGTGGAAGATACGCAGTATTTT. This codes for CASSYSSEVEDTQYF.

The sample holds many counts of this clonotype. The CDR3 DNA is TGTGCCAGCAGTTACTCCCCTCCCGGAGAGACCCAGTACTTC. Its protein product is CASSYSPPGETQYF. J is TRBJ2-7 and V is TRBV6-5; the D is unclear. The end of the DNA aligns better with TRBJ2-5, so the J call may be wrong. The CDR3 loop spans 14 amino acids. Germline-derived CDR1 and CDR2 are MNHEY and SVGAGI.

This clonotype was observed a few times. The rearrangement joins TRBV5-4 to TRBJ2-3; tentative D call: TRBD2 (5 bases). Germline CDR1 SGHNT, CDR2 YYREEE (reference sequence). The CDR3 is made up of 14 amino acids. Trimming pared 4 bases from V and 1 base from J, leaving 10 bases between. This chain's CDR3 is CASSIPGGTDTQYF. The CDR3 DNA is TGTGCCAGCAGCATCCCCGGGGGCACAGATACGCAGTATTTT.

The table lists this clonotype with many counts. The chain recombines TRBV12-3 or TRBV12-4 with TRBJ2-1; TRBD2 matches at 8 bases. After removal of 2 bases from V and 6 bases from J, the junction contained 3 bases not matched to a gene. CDR3 size: 14 residues. The CDR3 nucleotides are TGTGCCAGCAGTTTAATAGCGGGGCCCAATGAGCAGTTCTTC. Protein: CASSLIAGPNEQFF.

V and J are TRBV5-1 and TRBJ1-1; 8 nucleotides match TRBD1. The ends lost 4 bases at V and 5 bases at J; junction bases unmatched: 7. CDR3 size: 14 residues. Germline V gene data show CDR1 as SGHRS and CDR2 as YFSETQ. CDR3 sequence reads: CASSRNRGRTEAFF. The CDR3, as DNA: TGCGCCAGCAGCAGAAACAGGGGGAGAACTGAAGCTTTCTTT.

The V gene is TRBV5-1, the J gene TRBJ2-7; the D call may be TRBD1 or TRBD2 (5 bases each). From germline, CDR1 is SGHRS and CDR2 YFSETQ. The CDR3 is made up of 15 amino acids. The germline V and J ends were trimmed by 0 bases and 4 bases, with 14 bases remaining between them. This chain's CDR3 is CASSLGDDKAYEQYF. The CDR3 DNA is TGCGCCAGCAGCTTGGGGGACGACAAGGCTTACGAGCAGTACTTC.

J is TRBJ1-2 and V is TRBV12-3 or TRBV12-4; 7 bases fit TRBD1. After removal of 7 bases from V and 5 bases from J, the junction contained 4 bases not matched to a gene. There are 12 residues in the CDR3. CDR3 coding DNA: TGTGCCAGCACGGGACAGTTTTATGGCTACACCTTC. Protein sequence: CASTGQFYGYTF.

This chain uses TRBV5-6 with TRBJ2-3; D might be TRBD2 (7 bases). V was shortened by 2 bases and J by 4 bases, with 17 bases between the two germline ends. Germline V CDR1 and CDR2: SGHDT, YYEEEE. The CDR3 is 16 amino acids. Written as DNA, the CDR3 is TGTGCCAGCAGCTTCGGGCGTCCGGGGGGCCCAGATACGCAGTATTTT. Translated: CASSFGRPGGPDTQYF.

The chain recombines TRBV12-3 or TRBV12-4 with TRBJ2-2; D might be TRBD1 (5 bases). CDR3 length: 15 amino acids. Trimming cost V 0 bases and J 0 bases, with 5 bases left between them. The CDR3 nucleotides are TGTGCCAGCAGTTTAGCAGGGGCGAACACCGGGGAGCTGTTTTTT. As protein: CASSLAGANTGELFF.

Only a few counts were recorded for this clonotype. The chain is built from TRBV5-1 and TRBJ2-1; TRBD2 agrees at 10 bases. The CDR3 runs to 16 residues. Trimming removed 4 bases from V and 4 bases from J; junction bases left unmatched: 8. Germline CDR1 SGHRS, CDR2 YFSETQ. The CDR3 DNA is TGCGCCAGCAGCACCTCCGGGACTAGCGCATACAATGAGCAGTTCTTC. Its translation is CASSTSGTSAYNEQFF.

This chain uses TRBV11-1 with TRBJ2-1, with 11 bases matching TRBD2. The CDR3 totals 15 residues. Germline V gene data show CDR1 as SGHAT and CDR2 as FQDESV (reference sequence). Trimming cost V 5 bases and J 7 bases; bases outside gene matches: 7. For the CDR3, the DNA is TGTGCCAGCAGCCTCGGGACTAGCGGCGCGAATGAGCAGTTCTTC. It codes for CASSLGTSGANEQFF.

The genes are TRBV6-1 and TRBJ2-2; D not resolved. Germline V gene sequence: CDR1 MNHNS, CDR2 SASEGT. V was clipped by 3 bases and J by 9 bases, with 8 bases between them. The CDR3 extends over 12 amino acids. The CDR3 coding sequence is TGTGCCAGCAGTGACCCGGCAAGGGAGCTGTTTTTT. This translates into CASSDPARELFF.

The chain is built from TRBV2 and TRBJ2-3; D perhaps matches TRBD1 (6 bases). The V gene's germline CDR1 is SNHLY and CDR2 FYNNEI. This CDR3 has 15 residues. With 3 bases removed from V and 4 bases from J, the gap between germline ends came to 14 bases. The chain's CDR3 is CASSEQQGFADTQYF. As DNA, the CDR3 is TGTGCCAGCAGTGAGCAGCAGGGGTTTGCAGATACGCAGTATTTT. The full variable domain, rest sourced from reference TRBV2 and TRBJ2-3, is EPEVTQTPSHQVTQMGQEVILRCVPISNHLYFYWYRQILGQKVEFLVSFYNNEISEKSEIFDDQFSVERPDGSNFTLKIRSTKLEDSAMYFCASSEQQGFADTQYFGPGTRLTVL.

The CDR3 DNA reads TGTGCCACCCAGGGGGACTGGAACGAGCAGTACTTC. This sequence encodes CATQGDWNEQYF. V gene TRBV6-2 or TRBV6-3 combines with J gene TRBJ2-7, with D perhaps TRBD1 (7 bases). Germline V gives CDR1 MNHEY, CDR2 SVGEGT. The CDR3 has 12 residues. The germline V and J ends were trimmed by 10 bases and 5 bases, with 15 bases remaining between them.

The sample holds many counts of this clonotype. The chain links TRBV5-1 to TRBJ2-6; D is ambiguous. V dropped 4 bases and J dropped 0 bases, with 11 bases sitting between them. The CDR3 length is 16 residues. Germline CDR1 is SGHRS and CDR2 is YFSETQ. The CDR3 region has the DNA TGCGCCAGCAGCCCCCCCCGTGTCTCTGGGGCCAACGTCCTGACTTTC. Translation: CASSPPRVSGANVLTF. The full variable domain, completed using reference TRBV5-1 and TRBJ2-6, is KAGVTQTPRYLIKTRGQQVTLSCSPISGHRSVSWYQQTPGQGLQFLFEYFSETQRNKGNFPGRFSGRQFSNSRSEMNVSTLELGDSALYLCASSPPRVSGANVLTFGAGSRLTVL.

The chain links TRBV28 to TRBJ2-2; tentatively, D is TRBD1 or TRBD2 (5 bases each). Trimming left V 6 bases short and J 5 bases short, with 19 bases between. The CDR3 covers 16 residues. CDR1 MDHEN and CDR2 SYDVKM come from the germline V gene. CDR3 nucleotide sequence: TGTGCCAGCAGCCCGTACTGGGACGATAGGACCGGGGAGCTGTTTTTT. This sequence encodes CASSPYWDDRTGELFF.

The chain carries TRBV14 and TRBJ2-3, with D perhaps matching TRBD1 (6 bases). The germline CDR1 and CDR2 sequences are SGHDN and FVKESK. Trimming removed 3 bases from V and 5 bases from J, with 27 bases in between. The CDR3 sequence is 19 residues long. The CDR3 sequence is CASSHLDRGTSPWGDTQYF. CDR3 nucleotides: TGTGCCAGCAGCCACTTGGATAGGGGGACCAGCCCTTGGGGAGATACGCAGTATTTT.

This chain links TRBV18 with TRBJ2-3; 8 bases line up with TRBD2. Germline-derived CDR1 and CDR2 are KGHSH and LQKENI. The CDR3 length is 15 residues. V dropped 0 bases and J dropped 1; count of bases not matched to a gene: 0. The CDR3 is CASSPPGLGTDTQYF. CDR3 DNA: TGTGCCAGCTCACCACCGGGACTAGGCACAGATACGCAGTATTTT. The full variable domain, rest sourced from reference TRBV18 and TRBJ2-3, is NAGVMQNPRHLVRRRGQEARLRCSPMKGHSHVYWYRQLPEEGLKFMVYLQKENIIDESGMPKERFSAEFPKEGPSILRIQQVVRGDSAAYFCASSPPGLGTDTQYFGPGTRLTVL.

This clonotype appeared a few times. The chain has TRBV2 and TRBJ2-7, with 9 bases fitting TRBD1. The J call may be faulty, since TRBJ2-5 better matches the DNA end. CDR3 length: 12 amino acids. CDR1 and CDR2 from the germline V gene are SNHLY and FYNNEI. The CDR3: CATGTGQETQYF. Written as DNA, the CDR3 is TGTGCCACCGGGACAGGGCAAGAGACCCAGTACTTC.